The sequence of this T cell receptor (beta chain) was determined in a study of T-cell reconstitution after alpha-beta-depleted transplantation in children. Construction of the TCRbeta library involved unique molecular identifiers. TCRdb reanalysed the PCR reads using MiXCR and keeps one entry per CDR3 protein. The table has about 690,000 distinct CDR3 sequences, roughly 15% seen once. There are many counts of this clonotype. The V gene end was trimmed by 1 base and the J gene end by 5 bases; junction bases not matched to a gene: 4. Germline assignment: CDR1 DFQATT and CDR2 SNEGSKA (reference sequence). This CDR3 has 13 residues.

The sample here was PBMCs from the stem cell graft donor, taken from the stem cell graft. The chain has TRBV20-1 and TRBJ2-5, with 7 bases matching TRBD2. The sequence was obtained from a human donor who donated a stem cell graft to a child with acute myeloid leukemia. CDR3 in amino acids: CSARVGGRETQYF. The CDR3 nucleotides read TGCAGTGCTAGAGTCGGGGGGAGGGAGACCCAGTACTTC.